This T cell receptor beta chain emerged from a study of shared clonotypes between healthy human individuals. Study-level information: Per donor, three plates held CD4 naive cells, three held CD4 memory, two held CD8 naive and one held CD8 memory.

As to this clone: Antigen unknown.

Study-level results: Generation probabilities were higher for clonotypes shared across all four sorted-subset donors than for unshared ones. The sharing of roughly 5% of naive CD4 clonotypes was seen across several donors.

Produced via immunoSEQ multiplex PCR; TCRdb's table is partial and in-frame only. The table includes 2,100,000 or so clones, approximately 96% detected once. V dropped 0 bases and J dropped 1 base, with 10 bases sitting between them. This CDR3 comprises 15 residues. Germline V lookup: CDR1 SGHRS, CDR2 YFSETQ. A CD45RA+ naive subset and a CD45RA-negative memory subset were split from CD4+ cells. The sequenced material came from naive CD4+ T cells sorted from blood. Described subset: CD45RA+ positively selected. V gene TRBV5-1 combines with J gene TRBJ2-5; D not certain. This TCR was sampled from a young man in good health. CDR3 protein: CASSLGAVLQETQYF. The CDR3 DNA sequence: TGCGCCAGCAGCTTGGGAGCAGTGCTCCAAGAGACCCAGTACTTC.